The TCR beta chain under discussion was sequenced for a study of post-analysis software for immune sequencing data. Study information: Included among the disease courses, which were recorded for the cohort, were relapsing-remitting, secondary progressive and progressive-relapsing multiple sclerosis. General observations from the study: Controls had lower frequencies than patients of five TRBV segments, which included TRBV5-6, TRBV5-1 and TRBV20-1. Same-batch samples co-clustered strongly by F measure. Compared with controls, patients showed significantly lower normalized Chao1 diversity.

Trimming took off 3 bases at V and 2 bases at J, with 11 bases between the two ends. Germline values: CDR1 SGHAT, CDR2 FQDESV (reference sequence). The CDR3 length is 14 residues. Libraries were made from TCR beta cDNA, and they carried unique molecular identifiers. Yield was about 500,000 cDNA molecules from about 1 to 10 million T cells. One entry per CDR3 protein, called by TCRdb with MiXCR from the PCR reads. Altogether 650,000 to 850,000 distinct CDR3 sequences are present, roughly 50% being singletons, with the ten largest covering 4.9%. This clonotype has only a few counts. The target antigen is unknown.

Input material: blood. The sequence was obtained from a girl aged 5-17 years with multiple sclerosis. This chain connects TRBV11-1 to TRBJ2-7, with D uncertain. CDR3 sequence reads: CASSFSTDTYEQYF. For the CDR3, the DNA is TGTGCCAGCAGCTTTTCAACGGATACCTACGAGCAGTACTTC.